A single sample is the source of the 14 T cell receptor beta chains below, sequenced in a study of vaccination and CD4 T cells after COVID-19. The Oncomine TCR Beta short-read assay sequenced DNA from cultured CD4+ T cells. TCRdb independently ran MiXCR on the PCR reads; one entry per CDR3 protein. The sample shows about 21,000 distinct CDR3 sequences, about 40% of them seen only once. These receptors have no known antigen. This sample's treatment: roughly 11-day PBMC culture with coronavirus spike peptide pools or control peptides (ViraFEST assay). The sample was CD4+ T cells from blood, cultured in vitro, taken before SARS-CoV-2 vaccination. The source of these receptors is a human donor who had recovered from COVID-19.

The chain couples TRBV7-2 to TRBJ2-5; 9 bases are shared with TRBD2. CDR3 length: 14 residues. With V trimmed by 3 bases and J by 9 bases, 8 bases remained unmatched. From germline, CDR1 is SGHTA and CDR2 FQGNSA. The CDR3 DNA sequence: TGTGCCAGCAGCTTGGGGACTAGCCACCAGGCCCAGTACTTC. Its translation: CASSLGTSHQAQYF.

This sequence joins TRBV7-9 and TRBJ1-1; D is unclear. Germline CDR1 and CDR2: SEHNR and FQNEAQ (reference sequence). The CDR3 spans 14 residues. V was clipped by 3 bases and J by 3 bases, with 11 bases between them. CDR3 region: CASSFRRADTEAFF. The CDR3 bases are TGTGCCAGCAGCTTTCGGAGGGCCGACACTGAAGCTTTCTTT.

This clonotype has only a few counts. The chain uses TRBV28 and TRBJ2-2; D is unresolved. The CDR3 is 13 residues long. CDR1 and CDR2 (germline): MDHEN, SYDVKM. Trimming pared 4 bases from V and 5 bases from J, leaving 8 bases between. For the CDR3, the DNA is TGTGCCAGCAGTTCACCGGCGACCGGGGAGCTGTTTTTT. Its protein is CASSSPATGELFF.

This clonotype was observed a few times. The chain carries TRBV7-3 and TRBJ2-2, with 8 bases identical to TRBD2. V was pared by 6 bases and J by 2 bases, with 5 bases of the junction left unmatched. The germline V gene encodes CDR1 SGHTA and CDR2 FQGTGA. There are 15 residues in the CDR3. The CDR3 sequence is CASSYSGINTGELFF. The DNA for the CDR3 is TGTGCCAGCAGTTATAGCGGGATTAACACCGGGGAGCTGTTTTTT.

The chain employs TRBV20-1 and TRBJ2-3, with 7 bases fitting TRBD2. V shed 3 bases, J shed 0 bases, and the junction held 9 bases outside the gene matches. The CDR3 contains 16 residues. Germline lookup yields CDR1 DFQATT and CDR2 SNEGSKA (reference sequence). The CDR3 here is CSASPSSGPSTDTQYF. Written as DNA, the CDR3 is TGCAGTGCTAGTCCCTCTAGCGGCCCTAGCACAGATACGCAGTATTTT.

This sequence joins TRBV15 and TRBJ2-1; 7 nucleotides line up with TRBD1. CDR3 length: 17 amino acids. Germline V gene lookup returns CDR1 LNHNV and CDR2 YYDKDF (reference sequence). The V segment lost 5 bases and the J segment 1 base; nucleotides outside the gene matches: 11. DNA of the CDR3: TGTGCCACCAGCTCTTATACGACAGGGCATTCCTACAATGAGCAGTTCTTC. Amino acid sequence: CATSSYTTGHSYNEQFF.

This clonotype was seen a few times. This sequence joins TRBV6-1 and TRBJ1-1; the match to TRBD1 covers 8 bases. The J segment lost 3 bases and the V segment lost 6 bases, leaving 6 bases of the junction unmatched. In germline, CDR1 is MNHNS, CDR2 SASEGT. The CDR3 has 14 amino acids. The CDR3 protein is CASRSRQGYTEAFF. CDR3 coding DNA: TGTGCCAGCAGGTCAAGACAGGGGTACACTGAAGCTTTCTTT.

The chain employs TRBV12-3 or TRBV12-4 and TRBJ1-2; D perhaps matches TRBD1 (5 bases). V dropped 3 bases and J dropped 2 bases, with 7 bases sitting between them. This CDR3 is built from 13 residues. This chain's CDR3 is CASSFRQNYGYTF. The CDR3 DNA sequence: TGTGCCAGCAGTTTCCGACAGAACTATGGCTACACCTTC.

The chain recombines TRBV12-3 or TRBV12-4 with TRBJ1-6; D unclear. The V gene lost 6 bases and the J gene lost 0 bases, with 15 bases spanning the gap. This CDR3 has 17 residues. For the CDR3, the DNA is TGTGCCAGCAGAGAGGGCCACGAAAGCTCCTATAATTCACCCCTCCACTTT. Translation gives CASREGHESSYNSPLHF.

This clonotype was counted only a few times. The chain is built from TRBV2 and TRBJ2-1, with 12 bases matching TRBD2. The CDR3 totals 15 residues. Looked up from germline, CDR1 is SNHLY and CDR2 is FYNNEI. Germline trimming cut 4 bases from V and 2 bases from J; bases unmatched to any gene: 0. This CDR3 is CASSGTSGAYNEQFF. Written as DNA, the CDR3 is TGTGCCAGCAGTGGGACTAGCGGGGCCTACAATGAGCAGTTCTTC.

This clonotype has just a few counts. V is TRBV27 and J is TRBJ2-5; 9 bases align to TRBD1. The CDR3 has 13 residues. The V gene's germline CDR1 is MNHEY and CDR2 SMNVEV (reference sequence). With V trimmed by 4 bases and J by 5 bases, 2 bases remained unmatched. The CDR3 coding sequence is TGTGCCAGCAGTTCCGGACAGGGGGAGACCCAGTACTTC. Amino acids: CASSSGQGETQYF.

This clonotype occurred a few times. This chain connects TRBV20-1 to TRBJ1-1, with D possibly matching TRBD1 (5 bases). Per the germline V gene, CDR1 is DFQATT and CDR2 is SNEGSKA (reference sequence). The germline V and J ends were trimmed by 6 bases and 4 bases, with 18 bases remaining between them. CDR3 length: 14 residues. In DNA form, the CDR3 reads TGCAGTGCGAATGGGGGGGGGTACCGCACTGAAGCTTTCTTT. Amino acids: CSANGGGYRTEAFF.

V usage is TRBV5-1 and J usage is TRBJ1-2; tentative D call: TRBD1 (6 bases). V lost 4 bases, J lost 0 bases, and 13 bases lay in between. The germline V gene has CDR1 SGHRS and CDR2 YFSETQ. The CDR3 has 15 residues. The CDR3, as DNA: TGCGCCAGCAGCCCGAGAGGGGGAGCTAACTATGGCTACACCTTC. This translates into CASSPRGGANYGYTF.

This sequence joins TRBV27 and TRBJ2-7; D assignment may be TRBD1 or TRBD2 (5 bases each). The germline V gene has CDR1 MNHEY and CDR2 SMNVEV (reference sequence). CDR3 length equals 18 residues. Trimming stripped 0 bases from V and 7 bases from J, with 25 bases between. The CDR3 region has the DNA TGTGCCAGCAGTTTATCTGGGACCACCCCCCGTAACGCAGGGGAGCAGTACTTC. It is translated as CASSLSGTTPRNAGEQYF.